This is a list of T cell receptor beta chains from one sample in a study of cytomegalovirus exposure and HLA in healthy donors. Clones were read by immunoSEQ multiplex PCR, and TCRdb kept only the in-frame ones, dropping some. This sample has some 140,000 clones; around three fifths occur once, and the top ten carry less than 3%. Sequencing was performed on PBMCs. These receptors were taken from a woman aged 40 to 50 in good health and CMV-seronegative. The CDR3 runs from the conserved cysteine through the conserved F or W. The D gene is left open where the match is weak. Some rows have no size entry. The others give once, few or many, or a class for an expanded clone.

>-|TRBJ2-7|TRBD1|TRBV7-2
CASSLSPGQGEQYF
TGTGCCAGCAGCCTCTCCCCCGGACAGGGAGAGCAGTACTTC
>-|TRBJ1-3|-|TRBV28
CASSFGVASGGNTIYF
TGTGCCAGCAGTTTCGGAGTGGCCTCGGGAGGAAACACCATATATTTT
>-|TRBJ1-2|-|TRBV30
CAWSPTGGNGYTF
TGTGCCTGGAGCCCCACGGGGGGTAATGGCTACACCTTC
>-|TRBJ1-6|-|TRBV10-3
CAIKETGGYNSPLHF
TGTGCCATCAAAGAGACCGGAGGGTATAATTCACCCCTCCACTTT
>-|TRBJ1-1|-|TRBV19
CASSISAQITEAFF
TGTGCCAGTAGTATCAGCGCTCAGATCACTGAAGCTTTCTTT
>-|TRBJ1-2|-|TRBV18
CASSTQGGGYTF
TGTGCCAGCTCAACGCAGGGAGGCGGCTACACCTTC
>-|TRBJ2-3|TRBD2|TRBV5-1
CASSLGTSVRDTQYF
TGCGCCAGCAGCTTAGGAACTAGCGTGAGAGATACGCAGTATTTT
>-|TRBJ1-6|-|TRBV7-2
CASSLSGQFNSPLHF
TGTGCCAGCAGCTTAAGCGGACAGTTTAATTCACCCCTCCACTTT
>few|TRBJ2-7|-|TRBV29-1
CSVEGGLGMSLHEQYF
TGCAGCGTTGAAGGGGGGCTGGGGATGAGCTTGCACGAGCAGTACTTC
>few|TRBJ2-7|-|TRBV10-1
CASSESNAGKQYF
TGCGCCAGCAGTGAGTCGAATGCAGGAAAGCAGTACTTC
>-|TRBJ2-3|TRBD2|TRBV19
CASGLAGGTDTQYF
TGTGCCAGTGGACTAGCGGGGGGGACAGATACGCAGTATTTT
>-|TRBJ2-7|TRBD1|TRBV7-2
CASSLLGGRLSEQYF
TGTGCCAGCAGCTTACTAGGGGGCCGTCTATCCGAGCAGTACTTC
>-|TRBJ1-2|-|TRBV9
CASSGGFDYGYTF
TGTGCCAGCAGCGGAGGGTTTGACTATGGCTACACCTTC
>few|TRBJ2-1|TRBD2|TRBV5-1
CASSLFPSGGGYNEQFF
TGCGCCAGCAGCTTGTTCCCTAGCGGGGGGGGTTACAATGAGCAGTTCTTC
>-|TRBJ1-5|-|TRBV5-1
CASSLEPGSNQPQHF
TGCGCCAGCAGCTTGGAGCCAGGTAGCAATCAGCCCCAGCATTTT
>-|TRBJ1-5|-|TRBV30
CAGGTDNQPQHF
TGTGCCGGCGGGACGGACAATCAGCCCCAGCATTTT
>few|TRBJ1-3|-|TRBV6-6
CASSYGGSGNTIYF
TGTGCCAGCAGTTACGGAGGGAGTGGAAACACCATATATTTT
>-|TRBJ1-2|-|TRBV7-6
CASSLDTPGTANYGYTF
TGTGCCAGCAGCTTAGATACGCCAGGAACTGCTAACTATGGCTACACCTTC
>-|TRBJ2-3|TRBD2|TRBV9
CASSSRTSNPDTQYF
TGTGCCAGCAGCTCAAGGACTAGCAACCCAGATACGCAGTATTTT
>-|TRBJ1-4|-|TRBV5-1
CASSLDRVNEKLFF
TGCGCCAGCAGCTTGGACAGGGTTAATGAAAAACTGTTTTTT
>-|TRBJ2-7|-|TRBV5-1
CASSSQPVTDSSYEQYF
TGCGCCAGCAGCTCCCAGCCAGTGACAGATAGCTCCTACGAGCAGTACTTC
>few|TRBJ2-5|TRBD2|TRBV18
CASSLWTSSQETQYF
TGTGCCAGCTCCCTCTGGACTAGCAGCCAAGAGACCCAGTACTTC
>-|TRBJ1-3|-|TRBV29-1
CSVEQNSGNTIYF
TGCAGCGTTGAACAGAACTCTGGAAACACCATATATTTT
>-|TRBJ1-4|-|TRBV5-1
CASSSDGITNEKLFF
TGCGCCAGCAGCTCGGACGGGATAACTAATGAAAAACTGTTTTTT
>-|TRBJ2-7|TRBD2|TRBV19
CASSRFGRGELIKDEQYF
TGTGCCAGTAGTAGGTTTGGGAGGGGAGAACTTATTAAGGACGAGCAGTACTTC
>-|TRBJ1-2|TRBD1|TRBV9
CASSVEGARGYTF
TGTGCCAGCAGCGTAGAGGGGGCGCGCGGCTACACCTTC
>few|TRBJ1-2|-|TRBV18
CASSPGRPEGYTF
TGTGCCAGCTCACCGGGGCGCCCGGAGGGCTACACCTTC
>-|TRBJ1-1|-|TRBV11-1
CASSWGQNTEAFF
TGTGCCAGCAGCTGGGGACAGAACACTGAAGCTTTCTTT
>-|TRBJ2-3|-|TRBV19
CASSIAGRSTDTQYF
TGTGCCAGTAGTATAGCGGGGAGGAGCACAGATACGCAGTATTTT
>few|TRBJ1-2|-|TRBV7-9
CASSLNVMDSQLYGYTF
TGTGCCAGCAGCTTAAATGTGATGGACAGCCAACTTTATGGCTACACCTTC
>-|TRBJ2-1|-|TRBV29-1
CSGGGNEQFF
TGCAGCGGTGGCGGCAATGAGCAGTTCTTC
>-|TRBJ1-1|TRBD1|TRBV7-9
CASSLGTGSSTEAFF
TGTGCCAGCAGCTTAGGGACAGGGTCGTCCACTGAAGCTTTCTTT
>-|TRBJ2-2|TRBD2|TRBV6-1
CASTAGGRGTGELFF
TGTGCCAGCACCGCGGGGGGGCGGGGCACCGGGGAGCTGTTTTTT
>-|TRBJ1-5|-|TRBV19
CASSNRQVQPQHF
TGTGCCAGTAGTAATCGCCAGGTTCAGCCCCAGCATTTT
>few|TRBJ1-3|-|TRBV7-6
CASSLGSSGNTIYF
TGTGCCAGCAGCTTAGGGAGCTCTGGAAACACCATATATTTT
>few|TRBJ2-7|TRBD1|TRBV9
CASSVLGTAFHEQYF
TGTGCCAGCAGCGTACTGGGGACAGCCTTCCACGAGCAGTACTTC